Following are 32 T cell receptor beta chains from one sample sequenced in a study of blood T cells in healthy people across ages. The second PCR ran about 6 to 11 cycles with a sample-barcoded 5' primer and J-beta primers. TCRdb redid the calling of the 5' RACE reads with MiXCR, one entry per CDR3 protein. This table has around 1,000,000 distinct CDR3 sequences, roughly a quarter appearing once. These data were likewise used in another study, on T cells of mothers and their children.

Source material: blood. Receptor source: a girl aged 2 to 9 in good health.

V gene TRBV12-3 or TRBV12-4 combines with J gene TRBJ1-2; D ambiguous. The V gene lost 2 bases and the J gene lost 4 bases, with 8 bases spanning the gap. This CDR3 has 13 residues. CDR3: CASSLLQVYGYTF. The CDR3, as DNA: TGTGCCAGCAGTTTACTACAAGTCTATGGCTACACCTTC.

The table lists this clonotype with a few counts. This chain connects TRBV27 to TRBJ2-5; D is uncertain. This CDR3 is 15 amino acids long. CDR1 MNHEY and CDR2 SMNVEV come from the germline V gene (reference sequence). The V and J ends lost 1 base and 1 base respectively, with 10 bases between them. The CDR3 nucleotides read TGTGCCAGCAGTTTATACGAGCGAAGCCAAGAGACCCAGTACTTC. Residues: CASSLYERSQETQYF.

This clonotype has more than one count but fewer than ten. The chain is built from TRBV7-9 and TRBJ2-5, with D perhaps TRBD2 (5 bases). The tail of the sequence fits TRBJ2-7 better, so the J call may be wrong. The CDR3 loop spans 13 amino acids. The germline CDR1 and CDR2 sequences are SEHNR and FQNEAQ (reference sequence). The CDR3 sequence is CASSSEEDHEQYF. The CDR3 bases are TGTGCCAGCAGCTCTGAGGAGGACCACGAGCAGTACTTC.

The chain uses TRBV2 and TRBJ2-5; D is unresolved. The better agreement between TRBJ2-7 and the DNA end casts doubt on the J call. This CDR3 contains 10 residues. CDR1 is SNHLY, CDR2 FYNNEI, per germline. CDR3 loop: CASMVSEQYF. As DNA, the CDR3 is TGTGCCAGCATGGTAAGCGAGCAGTACTTC.

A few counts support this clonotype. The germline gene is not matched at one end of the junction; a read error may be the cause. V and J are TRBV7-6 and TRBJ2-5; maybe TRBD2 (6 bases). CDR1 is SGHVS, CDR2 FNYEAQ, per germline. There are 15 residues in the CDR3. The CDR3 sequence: CASSLASAGSDTRYF. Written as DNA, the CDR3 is TGTGCCAGCAGCTTAGCGAGCGCCGGGAGTGACACCCGGTACTTC.

DNA for the CDR3: TGTGCCAGCAGTGAGCTACAGGTTGAAGGCACAGATACGCAGTATTTT. Translating gives CASSELQVEGTDTQYF. V gene TRBV28 combines with J gene TRBJ2-3, with D perhaps matching TRBD1 (5 bases). The V end was cut by 5 bases, the J end by 1 base, with 16 bases between. Germline V gives CDR1 MDHEN, CDR2 SYDVKM. This CDR3 region has 16 residues.

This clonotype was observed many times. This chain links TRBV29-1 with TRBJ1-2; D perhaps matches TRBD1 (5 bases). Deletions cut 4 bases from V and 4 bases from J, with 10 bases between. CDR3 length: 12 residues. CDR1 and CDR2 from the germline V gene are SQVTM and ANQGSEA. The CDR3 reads CSVVSGGYGYTF. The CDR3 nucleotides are TGCAGCGTTGTCTCTGGGGGCTATGGCTACACCTTC.

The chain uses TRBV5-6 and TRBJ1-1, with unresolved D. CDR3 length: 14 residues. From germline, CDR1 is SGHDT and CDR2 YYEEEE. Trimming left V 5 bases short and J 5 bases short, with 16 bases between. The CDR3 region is CASSILGEGTEAFF. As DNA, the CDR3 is TGTGCCAGCAGTATTCTTGGGGAAGGAACTGAAGCTTTCTTT.

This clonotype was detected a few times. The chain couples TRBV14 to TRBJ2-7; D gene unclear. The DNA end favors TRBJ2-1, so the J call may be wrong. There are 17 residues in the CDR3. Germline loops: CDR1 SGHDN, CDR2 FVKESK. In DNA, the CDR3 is TGTGCCAGCAGCCACCGCCTTAGTCCTCAATCAGGCAATGAGCAGTTCTTC. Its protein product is CASSHRLSPQSGNEQFF.

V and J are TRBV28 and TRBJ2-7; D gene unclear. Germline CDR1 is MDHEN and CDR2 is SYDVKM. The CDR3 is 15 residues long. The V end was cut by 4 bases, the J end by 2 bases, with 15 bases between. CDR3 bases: TGTGCCAGCAGTTCCGTACAGAGGATTACCTACGAGCAGTACTTC. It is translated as CASSSVQRITYEQYF.

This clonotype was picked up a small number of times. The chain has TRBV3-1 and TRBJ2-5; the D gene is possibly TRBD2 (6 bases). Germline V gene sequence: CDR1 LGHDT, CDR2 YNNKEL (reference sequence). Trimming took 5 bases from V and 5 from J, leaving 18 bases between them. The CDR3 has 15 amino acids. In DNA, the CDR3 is TGTGCCAGCAGCTTCCGGTCGACTAGAAGGGAGACCCAGTACTTC. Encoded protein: CASSFRSTRRETQYF.

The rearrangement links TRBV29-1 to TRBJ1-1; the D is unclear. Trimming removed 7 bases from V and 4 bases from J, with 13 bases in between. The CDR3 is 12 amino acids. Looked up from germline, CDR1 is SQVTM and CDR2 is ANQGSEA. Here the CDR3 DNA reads TGCAGCGCCGTGGGCCGGGGCACTGAAGCTTTCTTT. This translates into CSAVGRGTEAFF.

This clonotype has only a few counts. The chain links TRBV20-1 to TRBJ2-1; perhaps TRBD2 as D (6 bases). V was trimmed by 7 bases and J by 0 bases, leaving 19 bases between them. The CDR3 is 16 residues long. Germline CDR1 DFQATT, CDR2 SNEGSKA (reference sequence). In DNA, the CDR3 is TGCAGTGGAGAGAGTAGGGACTCCAGCTCCTACAATGAGCAGTTCTTC. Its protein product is CSGESRDSSSYNEQFF.

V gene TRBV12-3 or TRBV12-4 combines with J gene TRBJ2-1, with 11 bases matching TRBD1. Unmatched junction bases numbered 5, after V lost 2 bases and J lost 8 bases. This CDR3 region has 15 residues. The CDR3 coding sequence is TGTGCCAGCAGTTTAAGGGGACAGGGGGTCGATGAGCAGTTCTTC. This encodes CASSLRGQGVDEQFF.

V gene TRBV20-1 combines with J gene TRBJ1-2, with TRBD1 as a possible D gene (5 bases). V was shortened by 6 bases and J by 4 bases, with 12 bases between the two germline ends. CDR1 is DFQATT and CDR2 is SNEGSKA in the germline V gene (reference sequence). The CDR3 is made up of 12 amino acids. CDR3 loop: CSAVMGLYGYTF. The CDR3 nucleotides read TGCAGTGCAGTGATGGGGCTCTATGGCTACACCTTC.

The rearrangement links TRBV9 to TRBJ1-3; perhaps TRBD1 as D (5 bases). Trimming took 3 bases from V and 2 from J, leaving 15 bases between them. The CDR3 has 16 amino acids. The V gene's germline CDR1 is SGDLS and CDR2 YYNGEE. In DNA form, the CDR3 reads TGTGCCAGCAGCGATAACCCAGGGCAACCTGGAAACACCATATATTTT. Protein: CASSDNPGQPGNTIYF.

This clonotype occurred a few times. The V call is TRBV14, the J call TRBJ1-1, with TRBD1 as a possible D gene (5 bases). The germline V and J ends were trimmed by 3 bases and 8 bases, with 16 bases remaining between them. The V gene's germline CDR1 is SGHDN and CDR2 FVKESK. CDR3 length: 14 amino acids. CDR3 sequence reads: CASSHDPTALEAFF. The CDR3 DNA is TGTGCCAGCAGCCACGACCCGACAGCCTTGGAAGCTTTCTTT. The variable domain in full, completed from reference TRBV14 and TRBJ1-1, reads EAGVTQFPSHSVIEKGQTVTLRCDPISGHDNLYWYRRVMGKEIKFLLHFVKESKQDESGMPNNRFLAERTGGTYSTLKVQPAELEDSGVYFCASSHDPTALEAFFGQGTRLTVV.

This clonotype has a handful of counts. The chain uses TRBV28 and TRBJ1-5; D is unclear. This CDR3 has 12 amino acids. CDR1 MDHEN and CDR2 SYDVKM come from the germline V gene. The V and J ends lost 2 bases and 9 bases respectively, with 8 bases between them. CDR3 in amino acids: CASSLPVRPQHF. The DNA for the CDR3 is TGTGCCAGCAGTTTACCGGTTAGGCCCCAGCATTTT.

CDR3 residues: CASSYTGGVRQFF. The CDR3 DNA reads as TGTGCCAGCAGCTACACCGGCGGGGTACGACAGTTCTTC. The chain has TRBV14 and TRBJ2-1; D possibly corresponds to TRBD2 (6 bases). Trimming cost V 5 bases and J 13 bases, with 18 bases left between them. CDR3 length: 13 residues. The germline gives CDR1 SGHDN, CDR2 FVKESK.

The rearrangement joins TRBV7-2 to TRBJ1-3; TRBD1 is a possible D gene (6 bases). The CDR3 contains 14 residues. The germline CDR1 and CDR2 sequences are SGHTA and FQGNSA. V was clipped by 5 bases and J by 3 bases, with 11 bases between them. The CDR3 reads CASSAGTNGNTIYF. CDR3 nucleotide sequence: TGTGCCAGCAGCGCCGGGACAAATGGAAACACCATATATTTT.

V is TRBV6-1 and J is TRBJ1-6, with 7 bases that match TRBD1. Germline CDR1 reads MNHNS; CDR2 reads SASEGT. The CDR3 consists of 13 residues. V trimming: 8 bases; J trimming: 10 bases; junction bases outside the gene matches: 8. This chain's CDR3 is CASQQGNGSPLHF. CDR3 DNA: TGTGCCAGCCAACAGGGGAATGGATCACCCCTCCACTTT.

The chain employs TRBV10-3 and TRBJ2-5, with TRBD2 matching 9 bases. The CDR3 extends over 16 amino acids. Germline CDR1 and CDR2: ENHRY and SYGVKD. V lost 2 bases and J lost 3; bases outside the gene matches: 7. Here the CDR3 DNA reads TGTGCCATCAGTGAGGAGATAGCGGGGGTCGAAGAGACCCAGTACTTC. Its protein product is CAISEEIAGVEETQYF.

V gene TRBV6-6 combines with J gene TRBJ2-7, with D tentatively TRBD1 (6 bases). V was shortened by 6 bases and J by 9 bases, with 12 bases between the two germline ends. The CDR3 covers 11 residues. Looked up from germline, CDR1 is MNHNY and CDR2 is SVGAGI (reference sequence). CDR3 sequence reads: CASSWGLGQYF. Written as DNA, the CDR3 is TGTGCCAGCAGCTGGGGGCTGGGGCAGTACTTC.

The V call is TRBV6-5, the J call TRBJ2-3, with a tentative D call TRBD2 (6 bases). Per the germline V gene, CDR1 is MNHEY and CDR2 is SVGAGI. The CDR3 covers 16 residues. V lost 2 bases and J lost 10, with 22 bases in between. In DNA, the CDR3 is TGTGCCAGCAGTTACAGGGGACTCGCCTACCCCCAAGCGCAGTATTTT. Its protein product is CASSYRGLAYPQAQYF.

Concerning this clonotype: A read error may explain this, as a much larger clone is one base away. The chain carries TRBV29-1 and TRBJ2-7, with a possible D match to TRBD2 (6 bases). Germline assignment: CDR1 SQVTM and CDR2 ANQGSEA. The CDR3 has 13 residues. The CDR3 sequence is CSVVAESSYEQCF. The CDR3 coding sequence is TGCAGCGTTGTAGCGGAGTCGTCCTACGAGCAGTGCTTC.

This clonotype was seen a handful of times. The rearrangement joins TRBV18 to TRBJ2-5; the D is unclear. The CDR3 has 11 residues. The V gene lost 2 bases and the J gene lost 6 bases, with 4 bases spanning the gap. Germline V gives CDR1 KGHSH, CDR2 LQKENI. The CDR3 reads CASSPEQTQYF. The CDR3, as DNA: TGTGCCAGCTCACCAGAACAGACCCAGTACTTC.

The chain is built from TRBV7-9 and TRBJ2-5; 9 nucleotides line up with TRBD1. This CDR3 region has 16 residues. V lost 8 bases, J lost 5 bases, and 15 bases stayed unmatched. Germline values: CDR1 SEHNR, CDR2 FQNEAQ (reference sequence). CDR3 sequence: CASGQTRDREVETQYF. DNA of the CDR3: TGTGCCAGCGGCCAAACTCGGGACAGGGAAGTCGAGACCCAGTACTTC.

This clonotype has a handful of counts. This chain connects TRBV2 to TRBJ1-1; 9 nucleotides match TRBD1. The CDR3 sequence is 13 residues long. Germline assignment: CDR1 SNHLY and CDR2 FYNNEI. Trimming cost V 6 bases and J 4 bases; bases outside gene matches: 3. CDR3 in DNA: TGTGCCAGCAGGGGACAGGGTCCCACTGAAGCTTTCTTT. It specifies CASRGQGPTEAFF.

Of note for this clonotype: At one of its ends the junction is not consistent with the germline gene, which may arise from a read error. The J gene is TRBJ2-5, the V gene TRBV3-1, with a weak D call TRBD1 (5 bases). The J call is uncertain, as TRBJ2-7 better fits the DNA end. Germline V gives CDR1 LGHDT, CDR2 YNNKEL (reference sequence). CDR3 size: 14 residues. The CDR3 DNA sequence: TGTGCCAGCAGCCAGGGGCGGCCCTCCCACGAGCAGTACTTC. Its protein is CASSQGRPSHEQYF.

This CDR3 is CASKVRPYTEAFF. CDR3 coding DNA: TGTGCCAGCAAAGTAAGACCCTACACTGAAGCTTTCTTT. This rearrangement joins TRBV28 to TRBJ1-1, with D uncertain. Deletions cut 7 bases from V and 3 bases from J, with 12 bases between. Germline CDR1 MDHEN, CDR2 SYDVKM. The CDR3 is made up of 13 amino acids.

Here the CDR3 reads CAIRTRATGINSGNTIYF. CDR3 nucleotide sequence: TGTGCCATCAGAACCCGCGCGACAGGGATTAACTCTGGAAACACCATATATTTT. The chain uses TRBV7-9 and TRBJ1-3; 7 nucleotides match TRBD1. This CDR3 comprises 18 residues. CDR1 is SEHNR, CDR2 FQNEAQ, per germline (reference sequence). V trimming: 10 bases; J trimming: 0 bases; junction bases outside the gene matches: 18. The entire variable domain, with the rest obtained from reference TRBV7-9 and TRBJ1-3, is as follows: DTGVSQNPRHKITKRGQNVTFRCDPISEHNRLYWYRQTLGQGPEFLTYFQNEAQLEKSRLLSDRFSAERPKGSFSTLEIQRTEQGDSAMYLCAIRTRATGINSGNTIYFGEGSWLTVV.

In nucleotides, the CDR3 is TGCAGTGCGCTCTACTCTGGAAACACCATATATTTT. Residues: CSALYSGNTIYF. This sequence joins TRBV20-1 and TRBJ1-3; D gene unclear. V was cut by 6 bases and J by 0 bases, with 6 bases left in between. The CDR3 has 12 residues. Germline-derived CDR1 and CDR2 are DFQATT and SNEGSKA (reference sequence).